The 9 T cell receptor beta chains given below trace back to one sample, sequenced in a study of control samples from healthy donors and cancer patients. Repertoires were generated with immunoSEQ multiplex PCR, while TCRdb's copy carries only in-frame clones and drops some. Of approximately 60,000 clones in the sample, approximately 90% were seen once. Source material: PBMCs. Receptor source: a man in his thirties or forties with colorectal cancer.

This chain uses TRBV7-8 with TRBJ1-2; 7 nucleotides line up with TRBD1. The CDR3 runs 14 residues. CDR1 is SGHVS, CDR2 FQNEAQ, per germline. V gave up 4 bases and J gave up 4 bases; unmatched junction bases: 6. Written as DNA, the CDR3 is TGTGCCAGCAGCTACTACAGGGACAGCTATGGCTACACCTTC. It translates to CASSYYRDSYGYTF. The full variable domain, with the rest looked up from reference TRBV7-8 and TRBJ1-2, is GAGVSQSPRYKVAKRGQDVALRCDPISGHVSLFWYQQALGQGPEFLTYFQNEAQLDKSGLPSDRFFAERPEGSVSTLKIQRTQQEDSAVYLCASSYYRDSYGYTFGSGTRLTVV.

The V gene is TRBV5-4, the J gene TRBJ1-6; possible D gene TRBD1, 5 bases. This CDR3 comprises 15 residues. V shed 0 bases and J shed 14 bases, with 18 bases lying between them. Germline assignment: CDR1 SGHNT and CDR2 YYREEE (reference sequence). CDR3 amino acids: CASSLAAGGSGTLHF. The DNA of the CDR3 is TGTGCCAGCAGCTTGGCGGCTGGGGGGAGTGGGACCCTCCACTTT.

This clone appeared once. Written as DNA, the CDR3 is TGCGCCAGCAGCGCCGGGACAGGGCCCCAAGAGACCCAGTACTTC. Encoded protein: CASSAGTGPQETQYF. This chain uses TRBV5-1 with TRBJ2-5, with 9 bases matching TRBD1. J was trimmed by 1 base and V by 4 bases; bases with no gene match: 5. In germline, CDR1 is SGHRS, CDR2 YFSETQ. CDR3 length: 15 residues.

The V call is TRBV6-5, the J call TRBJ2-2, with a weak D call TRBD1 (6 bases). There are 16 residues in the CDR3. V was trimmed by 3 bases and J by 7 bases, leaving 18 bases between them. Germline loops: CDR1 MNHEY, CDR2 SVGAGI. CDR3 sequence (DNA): TGTGCCAGCAGTTATGCCGGGACACTGAGGGGCGGGGAGCTGTTTTTT. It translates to CASSYAGTLRGGELFF.

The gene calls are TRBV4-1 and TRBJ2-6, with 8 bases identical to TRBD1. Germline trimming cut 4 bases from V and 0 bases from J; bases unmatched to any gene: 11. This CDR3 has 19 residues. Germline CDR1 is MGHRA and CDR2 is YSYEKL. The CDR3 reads CASSPLLGQGPSGANVLTF. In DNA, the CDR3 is TGCGCCAGCAGCCCCCTTCTTGGACAGGGCCCCTCTGGGGCCAACGTCCTGACTTTC.

The CDR3 spells CASSGTGGLSYEQYF. DNA for the CDR3: TGTGCCAGCAGCGGGACGGGTGGATTATCCTACGAGCAGTACTTC. The chain combines TRBV25-1 with TRBJ2-7; D tentatively fits TRBD1 or TRBD2 (5 bases each). Trimming left V 6 bases short and J 1 base short, with 16 bases between. CDR3 size: 15 residues. The germline gives CDR1 MGHDK, CDR2 SYGVNS.

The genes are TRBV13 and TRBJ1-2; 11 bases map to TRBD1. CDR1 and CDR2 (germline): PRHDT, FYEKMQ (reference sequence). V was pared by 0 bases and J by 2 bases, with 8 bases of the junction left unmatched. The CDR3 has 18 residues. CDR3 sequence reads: CASSLGRGTGGGNYGYTF. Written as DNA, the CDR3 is TGTGCCAGCAGCTTAGGCCGGGGGACAGGGGGAGGAAACTATGGCTACACCTTC.

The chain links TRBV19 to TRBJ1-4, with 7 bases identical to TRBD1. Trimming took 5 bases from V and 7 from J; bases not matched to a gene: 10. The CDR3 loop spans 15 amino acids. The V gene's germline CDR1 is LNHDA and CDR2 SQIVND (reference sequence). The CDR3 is CASSPRDRVGEKLFF. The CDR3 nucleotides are TGTGCCAGTAGTCCCCGTGACAGGGTGGGTGAAAAACTGTTTTTT.

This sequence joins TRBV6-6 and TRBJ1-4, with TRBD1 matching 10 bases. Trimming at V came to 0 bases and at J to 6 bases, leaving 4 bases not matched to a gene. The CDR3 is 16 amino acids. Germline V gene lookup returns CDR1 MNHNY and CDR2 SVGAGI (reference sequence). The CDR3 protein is CASSYSNGQGDEKLFF. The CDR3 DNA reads TGTGCCAGCAGTTACTCGAACGGACAGGGGGATGAAAAACTGTTTTTT.